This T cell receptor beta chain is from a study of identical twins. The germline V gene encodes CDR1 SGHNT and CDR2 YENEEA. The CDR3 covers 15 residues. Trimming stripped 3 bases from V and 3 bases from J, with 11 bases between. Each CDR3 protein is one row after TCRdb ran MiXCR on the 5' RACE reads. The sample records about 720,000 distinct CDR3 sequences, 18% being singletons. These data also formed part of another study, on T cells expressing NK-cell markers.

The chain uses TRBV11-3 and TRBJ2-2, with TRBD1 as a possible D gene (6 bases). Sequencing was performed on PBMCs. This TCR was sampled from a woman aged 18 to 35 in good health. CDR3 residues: CASSFIRGHTGELFF. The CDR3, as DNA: TGTGCCAGCAGCTTCATCAGGGGACACACCGGGGAGCTGTTTTTT.